The TCR beta chain under discussion was sequenced for a study of OX40 agonist ivuxolimab in advanced cancers. Study-wide background: The patients received ivuxolimab by intravenous route every 2 weeks at 0.01 to 10 mg/kg.

There are a few counts of this clone. Assay used: immunoSEQ multiplex PCR; TCRdb lists only in-frame clones, some missing. The sample comprises roughly 49,000 clones, about 86% of which are singletons, and about 5.8% rests with the top ten. The TCR sequence derives from an adult with an advanced solid tumor such as melanoma, head and neck, liver or kidney cancer. The sequencing used CD4+ or CD8+ T cells sorted from blood, collected in a trial of the OX40 agonist ivuxolimab.

The CDR3 DNA is TGTGCCAGCAGCTTAGGGGGGTTTACGCAGTATTTT. It translates to CASSLGGFTQYF. V is TRBV7-9 and J is TRBJ2-3; the D gene could be TRBD1 or TRBD2 (5 bases each). The V and J ends lost 1 base and 8 bases respectively, with 7 bases between them. CDR1 is SEHNR, CDR2 FQNEAQ, per germline (reference sequence). This CDR3 is built from 12 residues.